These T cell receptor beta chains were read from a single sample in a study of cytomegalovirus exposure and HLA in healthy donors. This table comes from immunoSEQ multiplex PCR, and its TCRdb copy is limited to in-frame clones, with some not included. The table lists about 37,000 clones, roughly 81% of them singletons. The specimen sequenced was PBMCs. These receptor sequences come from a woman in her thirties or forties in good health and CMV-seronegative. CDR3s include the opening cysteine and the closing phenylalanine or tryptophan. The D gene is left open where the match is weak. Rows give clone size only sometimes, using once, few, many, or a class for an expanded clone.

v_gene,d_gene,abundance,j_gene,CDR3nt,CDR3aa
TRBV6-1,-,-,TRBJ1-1,TGTGCCAGCAGTGGGACACTGAACACTGAAGCTTTCTTT,CASSGTLNTEAFF
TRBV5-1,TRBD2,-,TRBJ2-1,TGCGCCAGCAGCTTGCGCCTGACTAGCGGGGGGGAAGGTGAGCAGTTCTTC,CASSLRLTSGGEGEQFF
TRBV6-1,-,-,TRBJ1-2,TGTGCCAGCAGTGGATGGGCTGCTAACTATGGCTACACCTTC,CASSGWAANYGYTF
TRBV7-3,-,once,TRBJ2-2,TGTGCCAGCGGCGGTGGGGGGTTGAACACCGGGGAGCTGTTTTTT,CASGGGGLNTGELFF
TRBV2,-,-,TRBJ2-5,TGTGCCAGCAGGCCTGACTCCCCTGGAGAGACCCAGTACTTC,CASRPDSPGETQYF
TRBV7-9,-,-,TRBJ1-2,TGTGCCAGCAGCTTCTCTGGAATGGAGGGGATGGAGTATGGCTACACCTTC,CASSFSGMEGMEYGYTF
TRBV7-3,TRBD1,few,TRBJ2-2,TGTGCCAGCAGCCTGACGGACAGGGATGCCGGGGAGCTGTTTTTT,CASSLTDRDAGELFF
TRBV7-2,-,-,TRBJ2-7,TGTGCCAGCAGCTTAGAGGTTGGGGGCTTTTACGAGCAGTACTTC,CASSLEVGGFYEQYF
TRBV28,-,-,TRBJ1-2,TGTGCCAGCAGTTACGAGGAATATGGCTACACCTTC,CASSYEEYGYTF
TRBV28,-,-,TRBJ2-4,TGTGCCAGCAGTTTATTGGGGGAGGTTAAAAACATTCAGTACTTC,CASSLLGEVKNIQYF
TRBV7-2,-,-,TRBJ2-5,TGTGCCAGCAGTCTTATGTCTTTCCAGACCCAGTACTTC,CASSLMSFQTQYF
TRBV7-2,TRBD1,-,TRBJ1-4,TGTGCCAGCAGCATTAGACAGGGGGTAAATGAAAAACTGTTTTTT,CASSIRQGVNEKLFF
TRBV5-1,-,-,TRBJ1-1,TGCGCCAGCAGCTTGGATGCGGGGAACACTGAAGCTTTCTTT,CASSLDAGNTEAFF
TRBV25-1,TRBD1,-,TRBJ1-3,TGTGCCAGCAGTGACCCCGGGACAGGGGGTAACACCATATATTTT,CASSDPGTGGNTIYF
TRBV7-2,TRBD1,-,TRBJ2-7,TGTGCCAGCACGGACAGGCTGTACGAGCAGTACTTC,CASTDRLYEQYF
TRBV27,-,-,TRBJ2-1,TGTGCCAGCAGTTTAAGGGGCGGTGAGCAGTTCTTC,CASSLRGGEQFF
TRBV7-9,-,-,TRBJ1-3,TGTGCCAGCAGCTTACGTGACGGGGGAAACACCATATATTTT,CASSLRDGGNTIYF
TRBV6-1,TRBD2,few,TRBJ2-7,TGTGCCAGCAGTGAAGGGACTAGCGGCTCCTACGAGCAGTACTTC,CASSEGTSGSYEQYF
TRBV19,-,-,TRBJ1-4,TGTGCCAGTAGCACAGGCAGGGCGGCTAATGAAAAACTGTTTTTT,CASSTGRAANEKLFF
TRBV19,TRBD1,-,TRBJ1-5,TGTGCCAGTAAATCGGCAGGGGGCGGACAGCCCCAGCATTTT,CASKSAGGGQPQHF
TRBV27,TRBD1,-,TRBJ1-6,TGTGCCAGCAGTCCCGACAGGGGGTATAATTCACCCCTCCACTTT,CASSPDRGYNSPLHF
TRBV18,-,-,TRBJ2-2,TGTGCCAGCTCACCAATCCGGCTAGCTTCTTCCGGGGAGCTGTTTTTT,CASSPIRLASSGELFF
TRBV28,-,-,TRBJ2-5,TGTGCCAGCAGCACCACCCACAGGGTGGTGGAGACCCAGTACTTC,CASSTTHRVVETQYF
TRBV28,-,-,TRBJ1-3,TGTGCCAGCAGTTTATACGGGGGCTCTGGAAACACCATATATTTT,CASSLYGGSGNTIYF
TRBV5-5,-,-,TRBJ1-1,TGTGCCAGCAGCTCGAGGACAGTTTTGAACACTGAAGCTTTCTTT,CASSSRTVLNTEAFF
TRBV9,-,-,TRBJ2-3,TGTGCCAGCAGCGTGGGGGGAACAGATACGCAGTATTTT,CASSVGGTDTQYF
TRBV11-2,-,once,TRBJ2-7,TGTGCCAGCAGCCCGCGATTAGACTCCTCCTACGAGCAGTACTTC,CASSPRLDSSYEQYF
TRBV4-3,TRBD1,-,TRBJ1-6,TGCGCCAGCAGCCCAGGGGACAGGGGAAGGTCACCCCTCCACTTT,CASSPGDRGRSPLHF
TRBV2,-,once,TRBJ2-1,TGTGCCAGCAGTGTCCGGCAGGTTGTTCGGAATGAGCAGTTCTTC,CASSVRQVVRNEQFF
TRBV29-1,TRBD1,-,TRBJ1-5,TGCAGCGCAGGGGGGAAGAATCAGCCCCAGCATTTT,CSAGGKNQPQHF
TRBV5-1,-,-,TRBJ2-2,TGCGCCAGCAGCTTGTATGCCGGGGACACCGGGGAGCTGTTTTTT,CASSLYAGDTGELFF
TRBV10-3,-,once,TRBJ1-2,TGTGCCATCAGTGAGTACAATGGCTACACCTTC,CAISEYNGYTF
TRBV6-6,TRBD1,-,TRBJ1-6,TGTGCCAGCAGTTCTCAGGGGGCGGCTAATTCACCCCTCCACTTT,CASSSQGAANSPLHF
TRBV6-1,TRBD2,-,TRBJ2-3,TGTGCCAGCAGTGACGGGACTAGCGGGGGGTCTGGCACAGATACGCAGTATTTT,CASSDGTSGGSGTDTQYF
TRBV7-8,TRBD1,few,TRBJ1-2,TGTGCCAGCAGACCACCCTGGATGGGGACAGGGGCCGGCTACACCTTC,CASRPPWMGTGAGYTF
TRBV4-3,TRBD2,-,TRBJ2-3,TGCGCCAGCAGCCAAGGGCGGCGTGGACTAGCGGGGGCGGATACGCAGTATTTT,CASSQGRRGLAGADTQYF
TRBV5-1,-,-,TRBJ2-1,TGCGCCAGCAGGCGCTCCGAAGATGAGCAGTTCTTC,CASRRSEDEQFF
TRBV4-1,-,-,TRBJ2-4,TGCGCCAGCAGCCCCAGTTGGACAGGGAGGGGGACCAAAAACATTCAGTACTTC,CASSPSWTGRGTKNIQYF
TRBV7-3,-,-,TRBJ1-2,TGTGCCAGCAGCTCCTCAGGGGAGGGGGGCTACACCTTC,CASSSSGEGGYTF